One and the same sample provided the 11 T cell receptor beta chains below, sequenced in a study of cytomegalovirus exposure and HLA in healthy donors. PCR amplification relied on 60 Vbeta primers (plus 13 Jbeta primers). The data were produced by immunoSEQ multiplex PCR, yet TCRdb's version contains in-frame clones alone and is incomplete. Of fewer than 150,000 clones in the sample, 60% to 80% were seen once. Sequenced input: PBMCs. All receptors derive from a woman in her twenties or thirties in good health and CMV-seropositive.

The V and J genes are TRBV30 and TRBJ2-7; 9 bases align to TRBD1. Per germline, CDR1 GTSNPN and CDR2 SVGIG (reference sequence). The CDR3 consists of 13 residues. V shed 5 bases, J shed 2 bases, and the junction held 4 bases outside the gene matches. Here the CDR3 reads CAWSQGATYEQYF. The CDR3 coding sequence is TGTGCCTGGTCACAGGGGGCCACCTACGAGCAGTACTTC.

V is TRBV19 and J is TRBJ1-5, with D unresolved. Deletions cut 3 bases from V and 6 bases from J, with 15 bases between. Germline V gives CDR1 LNHDA, CDR2 SQIVND (reference sequence). The CDR3 covers 15 residues. CDR3 nucleotides: TGTGCCAGTAGTATCGGGGAAGGGATTCGTCAGCCCCAGCATTTT. Its translation: CASSIGEGIRQPQHF.

The chain uses TRBV4-1 and TRBJ2-3, with 7 bases lining up with TRBD2. Germline loops: CDR1 MGHRA, CDR2 YSYEKL. Trimming cost V 0 bases and J 1 base; bases outside gene matches: 7. CDR3 length equals 17 residues. CDR3 amino acids: CASSQDLAGVGTDTQYF. The CDR3 DNA sequence: TGCGCCAGCAGCCAAGATCTTGCGGGAGTGGGCACAGATACGCAGTATTTT.

The V gene is TRBV7-9, the J gene TRBJ2-3; possibly TRBD2 for D (6 bases). Germline values: CDR1 SEHNR, CDR2 FQNEAQ (reference sequence). This CDR3 is 17 amino acids long. V lost 3 bases and J lost 0, with 16 bases in between. CDR3 amino acids: CASSFPGVVPSTDTQYF. As DNA, the CDR3 is TGTGCCAGCAGCTTTCCGGGAGTGGTCCCAAGCACAGATACGCAGTATTTT.

CDR3 coding DNA: TGTGCCAGCAGCGTAGGTGGGACTAGCTATTTCAATGAGCAGTTCTTC. Protein: CASSVGGTSYFNEQFF. This rearrangement joins TRBV9 to TRBJ2-1; 9 bases fit TRBD2. Per the germline V gene, CDR1 is SGDLS and CDR2 is YYNGEE. The CDR3 totals 16 residues. The trim removed 0 bases at V and 6 bases at J, leaving 7 bases unmatched.

CDR3 amino acids: CASSDLFLAKNIQYF. CDR3 nucleotide sequence: TGTGCCAGCAGTGACCTATTTCTAGCCAAAAACATTCAGTACTTC. The V call is TRBV2, the J call TRBJ2-4; D is ambiguous. Germline values: CDR1 SNHLY, CDR2 FYNNEI. Trimming removed 3 bases from V and 0 bases from J, with 9 bases in between. This CDR3 is built from 15 residues. Full variable domain (rest looked up from reference TRBV2 and TRBJ2-4): EPEVTQTPSHQVTQMGQEVILRCVPISNHLYFYWYRQILGQKVEFLVSFYNNEISEKSEIFDDQFSVERPDGSNFTLKIRSTKLEDSAMYFCASSDLFLAKNIQYFGAGTRLSVL.

The V and J genes are TRBV30 and TRBJ2-2; 11 bases agree with TRBD1. The CDR3 contains 15 residues. CDR1 is GTSNPN and CDR2 is SVGIG in the germline V gene (reference sequence). J was trimmed by 7 bases and V by 8 bases; bases with no gene match: 12. In DNA, the CDR3 is TGTGCCCTACCCAAAGGACAGGGGGCGGGCGGGGAGCTGTTTTTT. Its translation: CALPKGQGAGGELFF.

This chain connects TRBV7-9 to TRBJ1-5, with 7 bases that match TRBD1. This CDR3 region has 14 residues. V shed 5 bases, J shed 6 bases, and the junction held 7 bases outside the gene matches. CDR1 SEHNR and CDR2 FQNEAQ come from the germline V gene (reference sequence). As DNA, the CDR3 is TGTGCCAGCAGCGTGGGGACAGATCCTCAGCCCCAGCATTTT. Protein sequence: CASSVGTDPQPQHF.

The V gene is TRBV9, the J gene TRBJ1-5, with TRBD1 matching 7 bases. V shed 7 bases, J shed 5 bases, and the junction held 9 bases outside the gene matches. This CDR3 has 14 amino acids. Germline loops: CDR1 SGDLS, CDR2 YYNGEE. The DNA of the CDR3 is TGTGCCAGCGGCCCTACAGGGGAGGATCAGCCCCAGCATTTT. Protein product: CASGPTGEDQPQHF.

The chain uses TRBV7-9 and TRBJ2-3; D is perhaps TRBD1 (6 bases). The CDR3 consists of 15 residues. The germline CDR1 and CDR2 sequences are SEHNR and FQNEAQ (reference sequence). Trimming pared 4 bases from V and 2 bases from J, leaving 13 bases between. In DNA form, the CDR3 reads TGTGCCAGCAGCTCGCAGGGGCCGGACACAGATACGCAGTATTTT. This encodes CASSSQGPDTDTQYF.

This clone was recorded a few times. The chain recombines TRBV11-3 with TRBJ2-1, with TRBD1 matching over 11 bases. V shed 5 bases, J shed 7 bases, and the junction held 13 bases outside the gene matches. This CDR3 has 17 residues. Germline V gene lookup returns CDR1 SGHNT and CDR2 YENEEA. CDR3: CASSPRTGQGVGNEQFF. The CDR3 DNA sequence: TGTGCCAGCAGCCCCCGCACGGGACAGGGGGTGGGTAATGAGCAGTTCTTC.